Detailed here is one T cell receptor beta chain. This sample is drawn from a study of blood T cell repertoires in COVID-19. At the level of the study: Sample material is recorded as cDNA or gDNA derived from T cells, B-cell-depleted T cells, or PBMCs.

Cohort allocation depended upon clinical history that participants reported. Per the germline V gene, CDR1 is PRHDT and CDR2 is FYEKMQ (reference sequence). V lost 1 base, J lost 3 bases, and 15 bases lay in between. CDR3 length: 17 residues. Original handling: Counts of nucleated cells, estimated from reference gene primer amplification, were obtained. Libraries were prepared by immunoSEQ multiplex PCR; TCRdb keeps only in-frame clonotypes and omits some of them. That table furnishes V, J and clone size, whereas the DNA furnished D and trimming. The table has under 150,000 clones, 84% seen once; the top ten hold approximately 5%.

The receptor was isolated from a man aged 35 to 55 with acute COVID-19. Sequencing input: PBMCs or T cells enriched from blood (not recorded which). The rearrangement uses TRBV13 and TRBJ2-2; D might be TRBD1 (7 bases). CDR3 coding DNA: TGTGCCAGCAGCTTAGCGTCGGGCAGGGGGGACACCGGGGAGCTGTTTTTT. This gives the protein CASSLASGRGDTGELFF.